This T cell receptor beta chain was sequenced in a study of T cell repertoires in cytomegalovirus infection. Study details: It can be stated that public TCR beta signatures indicated CMV infection as well as a matching HLA type. General study results and limits: Carriers of CMV and the relevant HLA type were discriminated by public TCR beta frequency. CMV-specific TCR beta clonotypes restricted by HLA-C were the ones dominating the ex vivo response.

TCRdb ran MiXCR on the reads and lists one entry per CDR3 protein. The table has 150,000 to 200,000 distinct CDR3 sequences, 13% to 15% seen once. CDR3 length: 12 residues. Trimming shortened V by 7 bases and J by 1 base, and 10 bases separated the two germline ends. Germline loops: CDR1 SQVTM, CDR2 ANQGSEA. Concerning this clonotype: Its antigen is currently unknown.

The sequenced sample was PBMCs. This clonotype originated in a human donor in good health (CMV status not recorded). Some clones in this sample may be carry-over from other donors' samples. The J gene is TRBJ1-1, the V gene TRBV29-1, with no clear D. The CDR3: CSARSRNTEAFF. As DNA, the CDR3 is TGCAGCGCCCGTAGTAGGAACACTGAAGCTTTCTTT.